Presented here are 27 T cell receptor beta chains from one specimen sequenced in a study of T cells in women clearing cervical HPV infection. The protocol was immunoSEQ multiplex PCR, while the TCRdb copy is restricted to in-frame clones and leaves out a portion. Its clone listing holds 40,000 to 55,000 clones. Sequencing was done on a sample of blood buffy coat. The receptors were sampled from a woman aged 18-69 years with a cervical HPV16 infection that either progressed to CIN3+ or cleared (not recorded which).

On this clone: The CDR3 extends 3 residues past the end of the read, so its final part is completed from the germline J gene. This rearrangement joins TRBV19 to TRBJ2-1; perhaps TRBD2 as D (5 bases). Trimming cost V 5 bases and J 6 bases, with 14 bases left between them. CDR3 length: 14 amino acids. Looked up from germline, CDR1 is LNHDA and CDR2 is SQIVND (reference sequence). The CDR3 loop is CASSLEDFTNEQFF. Incomplete CDR3 DNA: TGTGCCAGTAGTCTTGAGGACTTTACCAATGAG.

For this clone: Read data end 3 residues before the CDR3 end; the end is taken from the germline J gene. The chain links TRBV5-1 to TRBJ1-1; 8 bases align to TRBD1. The CDR3 length is 13 residues. Germline CDR1 SGHRS, CDR2 YFSETQ. V shed 7 bases, J shed 0 bases, and the junction held 2 bases outside the gene matches. CDR3 residues: CASWGQVNTEAFF. The sequenced CDR3 bases are TGCGCCAGCTGGGGACAGGTGAACACTGAA.

Details on this clone: Read sequence stops 3 residues before the CDR3 end, and the germline J gene provides the missing end. The chain combines TRBV20-1 with TRBJ2-1; 8 bases are shared with TRBD2. Looked up from germline, CDR1 is DFQATT and CDR2 is SNEGSKA (reference sequence). V was pared by 3 bases and J by 3 bases, with 13 bases of the junction left unmatched. The CDR3 loop spans 17 amino acids. Partial CDR3 DNA: TGCAGTGCTAGTCCTGGGCATACCGGGACTAGCTACAATGAG. It specifies CSASPGHTGTSYNE. The entire CDR3 is CSASPGHTGTSYNEQFF.

Worth noting for this clone: With the read ending 3 residues before the CDR3 end, the germline J gene is used to fill in that end. The chain recombines TRBV20-1 with TRBJ1-4; tentative D call: TRBD1 (6 bases). The length of the CDR3 is 14 residues. The germline V gene has CDR1 DFQATT and CDR2 SNEGSKA (reference sequence). V shed 7 bases and J shed 2 bases, with 14 bases lying between them. The CDR3 bases that were read are TGCAGTGTGACCACAGGGAGCACTAATGAAAAA. It encodes CSVTTGSTNEK. The whole CDR3 region reads CSVTTGSTNEKLFF.

As to this clone: The read ends 3 residues early relative to the CDR3; the germline J gene fills the gap. The chain combines TRBV2 with TRBJ1-2; no definite D call. This CDR3 has 13 residues. Germline assignment: CDR1 SNHLY and CDR2 FYNNEI. V dropped 2 bases and J dropped 6 bases, with 10 bases sitting between them. CDR3 residues: CASSEPGVNGYTF. CDR3 DNA, as far as it was read: TGTGCCAGCAGTGAACCAGGAGTGAATGGC.

Comments on this clone: The CDR3 end falls 3 residues outside the read, so it is completed with the germline J gene. J is TRBJ1-6 and V is TRBV7-9; D is unresolved. This CDR3 region has 13 residues. Trimming cost V 5 bases and J 4 bases, with 6 bases left between them. Germline-derived CDR1 and CDR2 are SEHNR and FQNEAQ (reference sequence). The CDR3 reads CASSLNYNSPLHF. CDR3 DNA, as far as it was read: TGTGCCAGCAGCCTAAATTATAATTCACCC.

With regard to this clone: The CDR3 extends 3 residues past the end of the read, so its final part is completed from the germline J gene. The chain joins TRBV19 to TRBJ2-5; TRBD1 aligns across 8 bases. This CDR3 has 15 amino acids. CDR1 LNHDA and CDR2 SQIVND come from the germline V gene (reference sequence). With 3 bases clipped from V and 3 bases from J, the junction kept 6 bases outside the gene matches. The CDR3 bases that were read are TGTGCCAGTAGTATTAGTGAGACAGGGGAAGAGACC. Amino acids: CASSISETGEET. The complete CDR3 protein is CASSISETGEETQYF.

On this clone itself: The read ends 3 residues shy of where the CDR3 ends; the end is completed using the germline J gene. The genes are TRBV5-1 and TRBJ2-2; TRBD2 might be the D (5 bases). The CDR3 has 14 residues. Germline V CDR1 and CDR2: SGHRS, YFSETQ. Trimming took off 0 bases at V and 6 bases at J, with 9 bases between the two ends. Partial CDR3 DNA: TGCGCCAGCAGCTTGGATCCGGGGTCCGGGGAG. Translated, it gives CASSLDPGSGE. The CDR3 as a whole reads CASSLDPGSGELFF. Drawing the rest from reference TRBV5-1 and TRBJ2-2, the complete variable domain is KAGVTQTPRYLIKTRGQQVTLSCSPISGHRSVSWYQQTPGQGLQFLFEYFSETQRNKGNFPGRFSGRQFSNSRSEMNVSTLELGDSALYLCASSLDPGSGELFFGEGSRLTVL.

Of note for this clone: The CDR3 is cut off 3 residues early in the read; its end comes from the germline J gene. This chain connects TRBV12-5 to TRBJ2-5; D is ambiguous. V was cut by 5 bases and J by 1 base, with 2 bases left in between. Germline V gene lookup returns CDR1 LGHNT and CDR2 FRNRAP. CDR3 length: 11 residues. The CDR3 region is CASGLQETQYF. The CDR3 bases that were read are TGTGCTAGTGGTCTCCAAGAGACC.

To note about this clone: Coverage ceases 3 residues before the CDR3 finishes, and the germline J gene fills in the end. V gene TRBV10-3 combines with J gene TRBJ2-3; D perhaps matches TRBD2 (6 bases). Germline V lookup: CDR1 ENHRY, CDR2 SYGVKD. V dropped 8 bases and J dropped 1 base, with 10 bases sitting between them. The CDR3 contains 13 residues. CDR3 DNA, as far as it was read: TGTGCCATCGGCGGGAAGGGCACAGATACG. Translated: CAIGGKGTDT. The CDR3 reads in full as CAIGGKGTDTQYF.

Regarding this clone: Read sequence stops 3 residues before the CDR3 end, and the germline J gene provides the missing end. The genes are TRBV30 and TRBJ1-1; 9 positions match TRBD1. The V gene's germline CDR1 is GTSNPN and CDR2 SVGIG (reference sequence). V lost 8 bases to trimming and J lost 4 bases; unmatched junction nucleotides: 5. This CDR3 has 12 amino acids. The CDR3 sequence is CAGGQGLTEAFF. The CDR3 DNA, read in part, is TGTGCCGGGGGACAGGGTCTCACTGAA.

With regard to this clone: The CDR3 end falls 3 residues outside the read, so it is completed with the germline J gene. This rearrangement joins TRBV5-1 to TRBJ2-7, with D possibly matching TRBD2 (6 bases). The CDR3 runs to 14 residues. CDR1 SGHRS and CDR2 YFSETQ come from the germline V gene. V lost 2 bases and J 5 bases, leaving 14 bases between the germline ends. The CDR3 loop is CASSFGGGGDEQYF. CDR3 DNA (partial): TGCGCCAGCAGCTTTGGGGGTGGCGGGGACGAG.

Turning to this clone: The CDR3 extends 3 residues past the end of the read, so its final part is completed from the germline J gene. This chain links TRBV7-9 with TRBJ2-2, with 10 bases that match TRBD2. Trimming removed 6 bases from V and 9 bases from J; junction bases left unmatched: 7. Germline lookup yields CDR1 SEHNR and CDR2 FQNEAQ (reference sequence). The CDR3 has 14 amino acids. The CDR3 reads CASSLAGALRELFF. The sequenced part of the CDR3 DNA is TGTGCCAGCAGTCTAGCGGGGGCCCTGCGGGAG.

Concerning this clone itself: The read gets to within 3 residues of the CDR3 end, and the germline J gene fills in the rest. The V call is TRBV11-2, the J call TRBJ2-3; possible D gene TRBD2, 6 bases. V lost 4 bases, J lost 3 bases, and 14 bases lay in between. CDR1 is SGHAT and CDR2 is FQNNGV in the germline V gene. CDR3 size: 15 residues. The CDR3 here is CASSSKRLATDTQYF. CDR3 DNA, as far as it was read: TGTGCCAGCAGCTCGAAACGGCTAGCGACAGATACG. Variable domain in full (rest from reference TRBV11-2 and TRBJ2-3): EAGVAQSPRYKIIEKRQSVAFWCNPISGHATLYWYQQILGQGPKLLIQFQNNGVVDDSQLPKDRFSAERLKGVDSTLKIQPAKLEDSAVYLCASSSKRLATDTQYFGPGTRLTVL.

Turning to this clone: The read falls 3 residues short of the CDR3 end, and the missing part is taken from the germline J gene. V usage is TRBV20-1 and J usage is TRBJ2-7; 8 positions match TRBD2. This CDR3 has 14 amino acids. Germline V gene sequence: CDR1 DFQATT, CDR2 SNEGSKA (reference sequence). V shed 0 bases and J 6 bases; nucleotides not matched to a gene: 7. The CDR3 reads CSARDPLLAGEQYF. The part of the CDR3 DNA that was read is TGCAGTGCTAGAGATCCGTTGCTAGCGGGCGAG.

Turning to this clone: The CDR3 end is not reached by the read, which stops 3 residues before it; the germline J gene fills it in. The chain uses TRBV23-1 and TRBJ2-2; D perhaps matches TRBD1 (6 bases). TRBV23-1 is filed as an ORF, its function uncertain. The ends were cut back, 7 bases at V and 1 base at J, with 13 bases in the middle. The CDR3 sequence is 15 residues long. The CDR3 is CASTARGGNTGELFF. CDR3 DNA (partial): TGCGCCAGCACAGCAAGAGGGGGGAACACCGGGGAG.

About this clone itself: With the read ending 3 residues before the CDR3 end, the germline J gene is used to fill in that end. V usage is TRBV19 and J usage is TRBJ1-2; TRBD1 aligns across 11 bases. Germline CDR1 reads LNHDA; CDR2 reads SQIVND (reference sequence). CDR3 length equals 17 residues. V lost 7 bases to trimming and J lost 7 bases; unmatched junction nucleotides: 17. CDR3 in amino acids: CASNGRDRGISLGGYTF. The covered CDR3 bases are TGTGCCAGTAACGGACGGGACAGGGGGATCAGTTTGGGTGGC.

Note on this clone: The CDR3 end falls 3 residues outside the read, so it is completed with the germline J gene. V gene TRBV20-1 combines with J gene TRBJ2-2; D perhaps matches TRBD2 (6 bases). The germline V and J ends were trimmed by 3 bases and 2 bases, with 7 bases remaining between them. Per germline, CDR1 DFQATT and CDR2 SNEGSKA (reference sequence). The CDR3 covers 13 residues. CDR3 amino acids: CSASGGNTGELFF. The CDR3 bases that were read are TGCAGTGCTAGCGGGGGTAACACCGGGGAG.

In regard to this clone: With the read ending 3 residues before the CDR3 end, the germline J gene is used to fill in that end. The chain employs TRBV6-2 or TRBV6-3 and TRBJ1-4; no firm D call. Trimming removed 2 bases from V and 7 bases from J, with 5 bases in between. CDR3 length: 12 amino acids. Germline V gives CDR1 MNHEY, CDR2 SVGEGT. CDR3 DNA, as far as it was read: TGTGCCAGCAGTTACCCACTTGAAAAA. Residues: CASSYPLEK. The CDR3, in full, reads CASSYPLEKLFF.

About this clone itself: The CDR3 end lies 3 residues beyond the end of the read and is filled in from the germline J gene. The chain is built from TRBV12-3 or TRBV12-4 and TRBJ2-3; D is undetermined. This CDR3 has 11 amino acids. The CDR3 is CASSPSITQYF. Incomplete CDR3 DNA: TGTGCCAGCAGTCCGAGCATAACG.

The CDR3 spells CALNQETQYF. The CDR3 DNA, read in part, is TGTGCCCTAAACCAAGAGACG. The rearrangement joins TRBV6-2 or TRBV6-3 to TRBJ2-3; no clear D. The observed sequence ends 3 residues before the CDR3 terminus, with the missing tail filled in from the germline J gene. The CDR3 covers 10 residues. CDR1 is MNHEY and CDR2 is SVGEGT in the germline V gene.

With regard to this clone: The sequence runs out 3 residues before the end of the CDR3; the remainder is reconstructed from the germline J gene. This rearrangement joins TRBV20-1 to TRBJ2-2, with 7 bases identical to TRBD2. V trimming: 3 bases; J trimming: 1 base; junction bases outside the gene matches: 2. CDR3 length equals 14 residues. Germline assignment: CDR1 DFQATT and CDR2 SNEGSKA (reference sequence). Partial CDR3 DNA: TGCAGTGCTAGCAGGACTAGGAACACCGGGGAG. Its protein is CSASRTRNTGE. The CDR3 in full is CSASRTRNTGELFF.

A remark on this clone: The CDR3 end is not reached by the read, which stops 3 residues before it; the germline J gene fills it in. This sequence joins TRBV7-2 and TRBJ1-2; 11 positions agree with TRBD1. CDR1 is SGHTA, CDR2 FQGNSA, per germline. The CDR3 loop spans 13 amino acids. The DNA read from the CDR3 is TGTGCCAGCAGCCGGACAGGGGGCAGGGAC. Its protein is CASSRTGGRD. The whole CDR3 region reads CASSRTGGRDYTF.

As to this clone: The CDR3 end lies 3 residues beyond the end of the read and is filled in from the germline J gene. The chain joins TRBV7-2 to TRBJ2-7, with D hard to call. The CDR3 runs 15 residues. Germline assignment: CDR1 SGHTA and CDR2 FQGNSA. V was clipped by 1 base and J by 3 bases, with 13 bases between them. The DNA read from the CDR3 is TGTGCCAGCAGCTTAGGGTCCGGAGCGATCTACGAG. This encodes CASSLGSGAIYE. The full CDR3 is CASSLGSGAIYEQYF.

Notes on this clone: The read halts 3 residues ahead of the CDR3 end, with the missing end drawn from the germline J gene. The chain is built from TRBV19 and TRBJ1-2; D might be TRBD1 (5 bases). The CDR3 has 13 amino acids. CDR1 is LNHDA and CDR2 is SQIVND in the germline V gene (reference sequence). The V end lost 5 bases, the J end lost 5 bases, and 12 bases lay between the germline ends. Here the CDR3 reads CASSSPGGYGYTF. CDR3 DNA, as far as it was read: TGTGCCAGTAGTTCCCCCGGGGGTTATGGC. The entire variable domain, with the rest obtained from reference TRBV19 and TRBJ1-2, is as follows: DGGITQSPKYLFRKEGQNVTLSCEQNLNHDAMYWYRQDPGQGLRLIYYSQIVNDFQKGDIAEGYSVSREKKESFPLTVTSAQKNPTAFYLCASSSPGGYGYTFGSGTRLTVV.

Comments on this clone: Read coverage stops 3 residues before the CDR3 terminus; the germline J gene supplies the remainder. The chain couples TRBV2 to TRBJ1-5, with 10 positions matching TRBD1. This CDR3 region has 14 residues. J was trimmed by 5 bases and V by 7 bases; bases with no gene match: 5. The V gene's germline CDR1 is SNHLY and CDR2 FYNNEI. Partial CDR3 DNA: TGTGCCAGCATCGTGGACAGGGGGGATCAGCCC. Translated, it gives CASIVDRGDQP. The entire CDR3 sequence reads CASIVDRGDQPQHF.

CDR3 sequence reads: CSARSGLAAILETQYF. The sequenced part of the CDR3 DNA is TGCAGTGCTAGGTCGGGACTAGCGGCAATTCTAGAGACC. The V and J genes are TRBV20-1 and TRBJ2-5, with TRBD2 matching over 11 bases. The read ends 3 residues early relative to the CDR3; the germline J gene fills the gap. V was clipped by 3 bases and J by 4 bases; unmatched bases: 10. Germline CDR1 is DFQATT and CDR2 is SNEGSKA (reference sequence). CDR3 length: 16 amino acids.